This entry lists 5 T cell receptor beta chains sequenced from one sample in a study of T cell repertoires in cytomegalovirus infection. Their recognized antigens are unknown. MiXCR, run by TCRdb on the reads, gives a single entry per CDR3 protein. The sample has hundreds of thousands of distinct CDR3 sequences, around a third seen once; the top ten hold 9.5% to 15%. Here the sequenced sample was cultured CD8+ T cells from PBMCs, taken from culture after CMV antigen stimulation. Receptor source: a human donor in good health (CMV status not recorded). Some clones in this sample may be carry-over from other donors' samples.

The chain employs TRBV12-3 or TRBV12-4 and TRBJ2-7, with 7 bases that match TRBD1. With V trimmed by 5 bases and J by 5 bases, 6 bases remained unmatched. This CDR3 has 13 amino acids. CDR3 sequence (DNA): TGTGCCAGCAGTCTTCACGGACAGGACGAGCAGTACTTC. It is translated as CASSLHGQDEQYF.

This rearrangement joins TRBV6-5 to TRBJ2-3; possibly TRBD2 for D (5 bases). V lost 5 bases and J lost 2, with 14 bases in between. The length of the CDR3 is 15 residues. In germline, CDR1 is MNHEY, CDR2 SVGAGI. CDR3 protein: CASSPSWEPTDTQYF. DNA of the CDR3: TGTGCCAGCAGTCCCTCTTGGGAGCCCACAGATACGCAGTATTTT.

This clonotype came up a few times. The chain couples TRBV7-9 to TRBJ2-7; no firm D call. The length of the CDR3 is 12 residues. V shed 7 bases and J shed 5 bases, with 12 bases lying between them. The V gene's germline CDR1 is SEHNR and CDR2 FQNEAQ (reference sequence). CDR3 region: CASTPSPHEQYF. DNA for the CDR3: TGTGCCAGCACCCCCTCCCCCCACGAGCAGTACTTC.

This chain connects TRBV11-2 to TRBJ2-3; 9 bases are shared with TRBD1. This CDR3 spans 18 amino acids. Trimming at V came to 2 bases and at J to 7 bases, leaving 16 bases not matched to a gene. Germline CDR1 and CDR2: SGHAT and FQNNGV. The CDR3, as DNA: TGTGCCAGCAGCTTATCCAGGGCCGGGACAGGGCTACTCCATACGCAGTATTTT. Translated, it gives CASSLSRAGTGLLHTQYF.

This clonotype was recorded at least ten times. The chain employs TRBV24-1 and TRBJ1-5; D is possibly TRBD1 (6 bases). Germline lookup yields CDR1 KGHDR and CDR2 SFDVKD. The CDR3 extends over 18 amino acids. V was shortened by 2 bases and J by 5 bases, with 21 bases between the two germline ends. In DNA form, the CDR3 reads TGTGCCACCAGTGATTCCGACTGGTGGGGCAGGGGAGATCAGCCCCAGCATTTT. Residues: CATSDSDWWGRGDQPQHF.